This T cell receptor (beta chain) was sequenced during a study of T-cell memory formation after mild COVID-19. About the study: Clusters were largely donor specific.

Study observations and caveats: Clones shrinking from day 15 to 85 showed even CD4/CD8 mixes; later expanders tilted CD4+.

V lost 5 bases, J lost 7 bases, and 8 bases stayed unmatched. The CDR3 extends over 15 amino acids. This clonotype showed up just a few times. Its antigen remains unknown. TCRdb reprocessed the 5' RACE reads with MiXCR, giving one entry per CDR3 protein. Among 180,000 or so distinct CDR3 sequences listed, roughly 12% were seen once. The chain joins TRBV12-3 or TRBV12-4 to TRBJ1-6, with 7 bases that match TRBD1. Sequenced input: PBMCs or a T cell subset sorted from them (not recorded which). The receptor was isolated from a young man who had mild COVID-19 (a few samples of this study predate the infection). Cell type and time point are not known. In nucleotides, the CDR3 is TGTGCCAGCAGTCGCGAGGGGGCAGTCAATTCACCCCTCCACTTT. It is translated as CASSREGAVNSPLHF.